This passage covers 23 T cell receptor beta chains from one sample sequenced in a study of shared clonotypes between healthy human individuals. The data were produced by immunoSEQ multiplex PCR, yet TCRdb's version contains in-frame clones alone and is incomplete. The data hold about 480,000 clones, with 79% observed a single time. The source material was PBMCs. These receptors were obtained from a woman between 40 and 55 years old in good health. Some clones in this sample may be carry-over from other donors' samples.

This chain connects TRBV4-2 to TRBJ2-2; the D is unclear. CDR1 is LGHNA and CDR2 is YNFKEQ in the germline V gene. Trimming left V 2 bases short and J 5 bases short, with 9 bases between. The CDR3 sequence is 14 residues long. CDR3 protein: CASSQRMETGELFF. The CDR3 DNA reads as TGTGCCAGCAGCCAACGGATGGAAACCGGGGAGCTGTTTTTT.

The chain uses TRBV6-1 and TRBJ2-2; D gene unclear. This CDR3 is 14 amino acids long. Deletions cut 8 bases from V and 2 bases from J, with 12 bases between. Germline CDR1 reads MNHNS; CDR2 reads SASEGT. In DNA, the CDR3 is TGTGCCAGCGCGGAGACAATAAACACCGGGGAGCTGTTTTTT. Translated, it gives CASAETINTGELFF.

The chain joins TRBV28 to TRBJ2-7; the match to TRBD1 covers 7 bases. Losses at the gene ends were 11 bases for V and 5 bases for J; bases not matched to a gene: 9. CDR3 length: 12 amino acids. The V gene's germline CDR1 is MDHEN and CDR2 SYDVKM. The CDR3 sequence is CAGKTGNHEQYF. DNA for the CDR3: TGTGCCGGTAAGACAGGGAACCACGAGCAGTACTTC.

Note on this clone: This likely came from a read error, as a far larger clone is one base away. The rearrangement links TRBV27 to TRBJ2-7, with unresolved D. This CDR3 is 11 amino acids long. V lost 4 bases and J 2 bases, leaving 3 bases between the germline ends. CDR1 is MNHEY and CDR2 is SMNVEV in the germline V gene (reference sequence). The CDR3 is CASSSTYEQYF. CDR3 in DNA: TGTGCCAGCAGTTCTACCTACGAGCAGTACTTC.

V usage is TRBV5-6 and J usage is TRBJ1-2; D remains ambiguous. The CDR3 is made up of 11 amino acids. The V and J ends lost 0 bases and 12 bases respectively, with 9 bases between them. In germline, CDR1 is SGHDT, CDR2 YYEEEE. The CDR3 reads CASSLGLQNTF. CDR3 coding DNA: TGTGCCAGCAGCTTGGGACTTCAGAACACCTTC.

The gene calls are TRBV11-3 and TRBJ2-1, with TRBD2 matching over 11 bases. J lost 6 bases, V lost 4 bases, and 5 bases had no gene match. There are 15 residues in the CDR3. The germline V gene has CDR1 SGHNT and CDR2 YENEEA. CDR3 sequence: CASSSLAGGFNEQFF. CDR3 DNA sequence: TGTGCCAGCAGCTCCCTAGCGGGAGGATTCAATGAGCAGTTCTTC.

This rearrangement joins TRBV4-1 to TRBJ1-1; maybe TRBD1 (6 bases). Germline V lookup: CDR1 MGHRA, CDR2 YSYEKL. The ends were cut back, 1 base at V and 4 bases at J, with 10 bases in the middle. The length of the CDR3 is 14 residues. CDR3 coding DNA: TGCGCCAGCAGCCAAGGATCAGGGGTCACTGAAGCTTTCTTT. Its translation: CASSQGSGVTEAFF.

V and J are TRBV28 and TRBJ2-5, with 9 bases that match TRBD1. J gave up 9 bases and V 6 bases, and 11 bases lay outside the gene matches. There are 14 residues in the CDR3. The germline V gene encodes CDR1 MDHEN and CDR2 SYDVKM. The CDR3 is CASRPGQGFGSQYF. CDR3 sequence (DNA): TGTGCCAGCAGACCCGGACAGGGGTTCGGGTCCCAGTACTTC.

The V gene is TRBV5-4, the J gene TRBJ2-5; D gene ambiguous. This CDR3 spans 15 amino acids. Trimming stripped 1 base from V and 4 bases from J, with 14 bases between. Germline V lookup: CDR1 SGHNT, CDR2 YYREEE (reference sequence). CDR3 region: CASSLYGVSRETQYF. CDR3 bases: TGTGCCAGCAGCTTGTACGGTGTTAGCAGAGAGACCCAGTACTTC.

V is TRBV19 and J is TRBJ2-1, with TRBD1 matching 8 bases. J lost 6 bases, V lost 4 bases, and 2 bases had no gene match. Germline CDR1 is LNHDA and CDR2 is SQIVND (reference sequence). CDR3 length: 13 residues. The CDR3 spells CASSTDRVNEQFF. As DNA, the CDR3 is TGTGCCAGTAGTACGGACAGGGTCAATGAGCAGTTCTTC.

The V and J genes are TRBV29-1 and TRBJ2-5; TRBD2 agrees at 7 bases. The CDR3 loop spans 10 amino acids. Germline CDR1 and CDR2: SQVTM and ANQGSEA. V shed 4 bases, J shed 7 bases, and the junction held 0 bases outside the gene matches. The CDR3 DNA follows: TGCAGCGTTGGGGAGGGGACCCAGTACTTC. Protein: CSVGEGTQYF.

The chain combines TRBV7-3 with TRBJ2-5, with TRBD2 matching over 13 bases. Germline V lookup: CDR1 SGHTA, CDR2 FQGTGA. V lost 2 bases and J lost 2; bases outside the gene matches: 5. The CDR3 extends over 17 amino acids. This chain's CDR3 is CASSLGLGLAGQETQYF. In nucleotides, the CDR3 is TGTGCCAGCAGCTTAGGATTGGGACTAGCGGGACAAGAGACCCAGTACTTC.

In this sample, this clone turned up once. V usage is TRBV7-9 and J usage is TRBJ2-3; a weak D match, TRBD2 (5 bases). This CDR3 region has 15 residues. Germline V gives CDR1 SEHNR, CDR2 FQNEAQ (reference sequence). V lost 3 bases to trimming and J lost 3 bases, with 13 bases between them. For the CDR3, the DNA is TGTGCCAGCAGCTTCATGACGGGAATAACAGATACGCAGTATTTT. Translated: CASSFMTGITDTQYF.

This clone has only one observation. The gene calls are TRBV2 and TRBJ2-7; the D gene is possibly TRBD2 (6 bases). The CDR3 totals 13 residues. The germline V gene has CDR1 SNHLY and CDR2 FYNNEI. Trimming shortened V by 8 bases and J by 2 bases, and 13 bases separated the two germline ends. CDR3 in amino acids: CASDPGEAYEQYF. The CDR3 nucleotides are TGTGCCAGCGATCCGGGGGAGGCCTACGAGCAGTACTTC. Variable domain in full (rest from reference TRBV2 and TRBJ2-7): EPEVTQTPSHQVTQMGQEVILRCVPISNHLYFYWYRQILGQKVEFLVSFYNNEISEKSEIFDDQFSVERPDGSNFTLKIRSTKLEDSAMYFCASDPGEAYEQYFGPGTRLTVT.

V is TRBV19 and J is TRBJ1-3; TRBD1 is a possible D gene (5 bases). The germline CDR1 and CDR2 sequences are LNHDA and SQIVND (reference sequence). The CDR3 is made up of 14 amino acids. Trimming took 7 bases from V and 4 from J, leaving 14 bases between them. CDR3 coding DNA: TGTGCCAGTACCCCGATTGGGGGGGGAAACACCATATATTTT. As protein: CASTPIGGGNTIYF.

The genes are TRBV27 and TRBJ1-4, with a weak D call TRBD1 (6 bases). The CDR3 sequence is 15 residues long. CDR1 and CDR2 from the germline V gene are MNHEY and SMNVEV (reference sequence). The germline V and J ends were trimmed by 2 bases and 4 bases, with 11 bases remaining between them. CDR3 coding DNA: TGTGCCAGCAGTTTAGGGGGCGACTTTAATGAAAAACTGTTTTTT. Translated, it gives CASSLGGDFNEKLFF.

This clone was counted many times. The CDR3 DNA sequence: TGTGCCAGTAGTGGTATCGGGACAGCCTCCTACGAGCAGTACTTC. Protein sequence: CASSGIGTASYEQYF. The J gene is TRBJ2-7, the V gene TRBV19; 7 bases map to TRBD1. CDR3 length: 15 residues. V gave up 5 bases and J gave up 0 bases; unmatched junction bases: 7. Germline CDR1 and CDR2: LNHDA and SQIVND (reference sequence).

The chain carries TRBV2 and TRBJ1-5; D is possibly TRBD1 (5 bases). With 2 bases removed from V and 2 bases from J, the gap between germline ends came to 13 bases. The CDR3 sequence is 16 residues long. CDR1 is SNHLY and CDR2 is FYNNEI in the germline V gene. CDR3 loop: CASSERDPLGNQPQHF. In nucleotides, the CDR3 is TGTGCCAGCAGTGAAAGGGACCCCCTAGGCAATCAGCCCCAGCATTTT.

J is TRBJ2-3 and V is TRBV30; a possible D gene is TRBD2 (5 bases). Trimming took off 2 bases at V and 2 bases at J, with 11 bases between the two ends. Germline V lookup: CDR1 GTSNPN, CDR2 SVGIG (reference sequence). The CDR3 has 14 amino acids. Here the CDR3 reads CAWSRGFLTDTQYF. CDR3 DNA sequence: TGTGCCTGGAGTCGAGGGTTCCTCACAGATACGCAGTATTTT.

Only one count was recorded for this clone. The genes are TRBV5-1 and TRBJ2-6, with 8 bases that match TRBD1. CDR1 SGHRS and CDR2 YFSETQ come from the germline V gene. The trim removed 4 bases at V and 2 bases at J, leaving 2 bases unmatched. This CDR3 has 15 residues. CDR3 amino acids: CASSRTGTGANVLTF. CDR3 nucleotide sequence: TGCGCCAGCAGCAGGACAGGGACTGGGGCCAACGTCCTGACTTTC.

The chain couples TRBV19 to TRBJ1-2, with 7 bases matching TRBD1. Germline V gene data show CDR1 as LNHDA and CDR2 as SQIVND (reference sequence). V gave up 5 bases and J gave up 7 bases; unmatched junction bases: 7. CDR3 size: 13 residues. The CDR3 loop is CASSAQGTGGYTF. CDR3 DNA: TGTGCCAGTAGTGCACAGGGGACGGGTGGCTACACCTTC.

The CDR3 DNA reads as TGTGCCAGCAGATGGACAGGGGATGCTGGAAACACCATATATTTT. Its protein is CASRWTGDAGNTIYF. The chain uses TRBV25-1 and TRBJ1-3, with 9 bases lining up with TRBD1. Germline-derived CDR1 and CDR2 are MGHDK and SYGVNS. The CDR3 is made up of 15 amino acids. V was pared by 6 bases and J by 2 bases, with 5 bases of the junction left unmatched.

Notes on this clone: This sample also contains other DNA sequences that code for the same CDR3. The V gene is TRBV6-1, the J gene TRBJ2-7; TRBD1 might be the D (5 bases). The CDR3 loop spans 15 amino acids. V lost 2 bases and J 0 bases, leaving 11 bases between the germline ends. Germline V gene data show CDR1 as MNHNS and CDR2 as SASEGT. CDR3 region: CASSEQGGSSYEQYF. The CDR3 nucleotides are TGTGCCAGCAGTGAACAGGGCGGAAGCTCCTACGAGCAGTACTTC.